These 25 T cell receptor beta chains were sequenced from one sample in a study of CD8+CD57+ T cells in acquired aplastic anemia. Genomic DNA, serving as template, underwent TCR beta VDJ and CDR3 profiling. TCRdb re-called the reads through MiXCR, storing one row per CDR3 protein. The sample has roughly 190,000 distinct CDR3 sequences; about 53% are singletons. The specimen sequenced was sorted CD4+, CD8+, or CD8+CD57+ T cells (not recorded which) from PBMCs. Source of these receptors: a human donor in good health, serving as a control.

The count of this clonotype is one. The chain links TRBV10-3 to TRBJ1-5; D not certain. CDR3 length: 14 residues. Germline CDR1 and CDR2: ENHRY and SYGVKD. With 0 bases removed from V and 6 bases from J, the gap between germline ends came to 9 bases. This CDR3 is CAISESSSTQPQHF. In nucleotides, the CDR3 is TGTGCCATCAGTGAGTCGTCCTCCACTCAGCCCCAGCATTTT.

The rearrangement joins TRBV6-1 to TRBJ2-7; 9 bases map to TRBD2. This CDR3 region has 13 residues. Germline values: CDR1 MNHNS, CDR2 SASEGT. After removal of 7 bases from V and 0 bases from J, the junction contained 1 base not matched to a gene. The CDR3 DNA sequence: TGTGCCAGCACTAGCGGGGACTCCTACGAGCAGTACTTC. It translates to CASTSGDSYEQYF.

V and J are TRBV20-1 and TRBJ1-1; D ambiguous. CDR1 and CDR2 from the germline V gene are DFQATT and SNEGSKA (reference sequence). Trimming took 6 bases from V and 1 from J, leaving 9 bases between them. The CDR3 has 12 residues. For the CDR3, the DNA is TGCAGTGCAGTCCGGACGAACACTGAAGCTTTCTTT. Its protein product is CSAVRTNTEAFF.

The gene calls are TRBV7-2 and TRBJ2-3; 9 positions agree with TRBD1. Unmatched junction bases numbered 16, after V lost 5 bases and J lost 4 bases. This CDR3 has 18 residues. CDR1 and CDR2 from the germline V gene are SGHTA and FQGNSA. Written as DNA, the CDR3 is TGTGCCAGCAGCCCTCCAAGACAACCGGGACAGGGTTCAGATACGCAGTATTTT. It codes for CASSPPRQPGQGSDTQYF. Complete variable domain (other parts from reference TRBV7-2 and TRBJ2-3): GAGVSQSPSNKVTEKGKDVELRCDPISGHTALYWYRQSLGQGLEFLIYFQGNSAPDKSGLPSDRFSAERTGGSVSTLTIQRTQQEDSAVYLCASSPPRQPGQGSDTQYFGPGTRLTVL.

The V call is TRBV11-2, the J call TRBJ2-1; 10 bases fit TRBD1. Germline V gene data show CDR1 as SGHAT and CDR2 as FQNNGV. The CDR3 length is 15 residues. After removal of 6 bases from V and 5 bases from J, the junction contained 7 bases not matched to a gene. In DNA form, the CDR3 reads TGTGCCAGCAGTTTGCAGGGACAGGGGAACAATGAGCAGTTCTTC. Protein product: CASSLQGQGNNEQFF.

This clonotype turned up a few times. The rearrangement uses TRBV7-3 and TRBJ1-6; D is ambiguous. Trimming pared 1 base from V and 10 bases from J, leaving 8 bases between. CDR1 SGHTA and CDR2 FQGTGA come from the germline V gene. This CDR3 has 13 residues. The CDR3 nucleotides are TGTGCCAGCAGCTTAAAGGAGGGATCACCCCTCCACTTT. This encodes CASSLKEGSPLHF.

This clonotype was recorded many times. The chain has TRBV6-6 and TRBJ1-1; 9 bases map to TRBD1. The CDR3 extends over 16 amino acids. Germline V gene data show CDR1 as MNHNY and CDR2 as SVGAGI (reference sequence). The V gene end was trimmed by 3 bases and the J gene end by 4 bases; junction bases not matched to a gene: 9. CDR3 sequence (DNA): TGTGCCAGCAGTTATACAGGGGGCCGACAGGGCACTGAAGCTTTCTTT. Residues: CASSYTGGRQGTEAFF.

This clonotype was seen many times. The rearrangement links TRBV9 to TRBJ1-4; D is possibly TRBD1 (6 bases). Germline V lookup: CDR1 SGDLS, CDR2 YYNGEE. V was shortened by 0 bases and J by 3 bases, with 9 bases between the two germline ends. The length of the CDR3 is 15 residues. CDR3 in amino acids: CASSVDHRANEKLFF. Written as DNA, the CDR3 is TGTGCCAGCAGCGTAGATCACAGGGCTAATGAAAAACTGTTTTTT. The full variable domain, rest sourced from reference TRBV9 and TRBJ1-4, is DSGVTQTPKHLITATGQRVTLRCSPRSGDLSVYWYQQSLDQGLQFLIQYYNGEERAKGNILERFSAQQFPDLHSELNLSSLELGDSALYFCASSVDHRANEKLFFGSGTQLSVL.

The DNA for the CDR3 is TGTGCCAGCAGTCCCCGAGCAGGGGCGGCCCTCCACTTT. This gives the protein CASSPRAGAALHF. V and J are TRBV6-5 and TRBJ1-6; the D gene is possibly TRBD1 (6 bases). V was trimmed by 5 bases and J by 14 bases, leaving 16 bases between them. The CDR3 extends over 13 amino acids. Germline assignment: CDR1 MNHEY and CDR2 SVGAGI.

J is TRBJ1-1 and V is TRBV29-1; D uncertain. Germline assignment: CDR1 SQVTM and CDR2 ANQGSEA. There are 13 residues in the CDR3. Trimming took 6 bases from V and 2 from J, leaving 13 bases between them. The DNA for the CDR3 is TGCAGCGTAAACACAATCATTAACACTGAAGCTTTCTTT. It yields the protein CSVNTIINTEAFF.

This rearrangement joins TRBV6-5 to TRBJ1-4; D not resolved. The V gene's germline CDR1 is MNHEY and CDR2 SVGAGI. The CDR3 sequence is 15 residues long. V lost 0 bases and J 0 bases, leaving 5 bases between the germline ends. CDR3 residues: CASSYSPATNEKLFF. CDR3 coding DNA: TGTGCCAGCAGTTACTCGCCGGCAACTAATGAAAAACTGTTTTTT.

The chain combines TRBV6-2 or TRBV6-3 with TRBJ2-2; TRBD2 matches 10 bases. CDR3 length equals 16 residues. Germline V gene data show CDR1 as MNHEY and CDR2 as SVGEGT. The V segment lost 0 bases and the J segment 4 bases; nucleotides outside the gene matches: 2. The CDR3 spells CASSYSPSGGTGELFF. The CDR3 DNA follows: TGTGCCAGCAGTTACTCTCCTAGCGGGGGCACCGGGGAGCTGTTTTTT.

This clonotype was recorded many times. The chain links TRBV9 to TRBJ2-1, with D possibly being TRBD1 or TRBD2 (5 bases each). V lost 4 bases and J 5 bases, leaving 16 bases between the germline ends. CDR1 and CDR2 (germline): SGDLS, YYNGEE. The CDR3 runs 15 residues. The CDR3 spells CASSPRYGAHNEQFF. CDR3 sequence (DNA): TGTGCCAGCAGCCCCAGATACGGGGCCCACAATGAGCAGTTCTTC.

The chain employs TRBV25-1 and TRBJ1-2, with a tentative D call TRBD1 (6 bases). This CDR3 region has 16 residues. Germline loops: CDR1 MGHDK, CDR2 SYGVNS. Trimming took off 6 bases at V and 0 bases at J, with 17 bases between the two ends. The CDR3: CASRDRNGLSNYGYTF. The DNA for the CDR3 is TGTGCCAGCAGAGACAGGAATGGACTATCTAACTATGGCTACACCTTC.

This clonotype has only one observation. J is TRBJ1-6 and V is TRBV5-1; unclear D gene. V was trimmed by 1 base and J by 10 bases, leaving 9 bases between them. This CDR3 has 13 amino acids. CDR1 and CDR2 (germline): SGHRS, YFSETQ. The CDR3 DNA is TGCGCCAGCAGCTTGTCGGGTAGATCACCCCTCCACTTT. Amino acids: CASSLSGRSPLHF.

The chain is built from TRBV29-1 and TRBJ2-7, with D uncertain. The germline V gene encodes CDR1 SQVTM and CDR2 ANQGSEA. The CDR3 totals 14 residues. Trimming removed 2 bases at V and 5 bases at J, with 16 bases between. CDR3 in DNA: TGCAGCGTTGAAATCCGGGCCACGGGCGACGAGCAGTACTTC. This codes for CSVEIRATGDEQYF.

This clonotype is medium-sized. The V gene is TRBV9, the J gene TRBJ1-6, with D possibly being TRBD1 (6 bases). Trimming stripped 3 bases from V and 6 bases from J, with 16 bases between. The germline V gene encodes CDR1 SGDLS and CDR2 YYNGEE. The CDR3 runs 16 residues. The CDR3 region is CASSGTGTLTNSPLHF. CDR3 DNA sequence: TGTGCCAGCAGCGGAACCGGGACACTGACTAATTCACCCCTCCACTTT. Using reference TRBV9 and TRBJ1-6 for the parts outside the CDR3, the full variable domain is DSGVTQTPKHLITATGQRVTLRCSPRSGDLSVYWYQQSLDQGLQFLIQYYNGEERAKGNILERFSAQQFPDLHSELNLSSLELGDSALYFCASSGTGTLTNSPLHFGNGTRLTVT.

The gene calls are TRBV2 and TRBJ1-2; D ambiguous. Germline V gives CDR1 SNHLY, CDR2 FYNNEI. Trimming shortened V by 6 bases and J by 5 bases, and 22 bases separated the two germline ends. The CDR3 contains 16 residues. In DNA, the CDR3 is TGTGCCAGCAGCCCAGTCGACGGCGAAGGTGGGTATGGCTACACCTTC. This translates into CASSPVDGEGGYGYTF.

This clonotype was counted only a few times. The genes are TRBV7-9 and TRBJ2-3; weak D call: TRBD1 (5 bases). The CDR3 has 14 amino acids. With 5 bases removed from V and 2 bases from J, the gap between germline ends came to 11 bases. Germline CDR1 and CDR2: SEHNR and FQNEAQ (reference sequence). CDR3 DNA: TGTGCCAGCAGCGGTGGGGCCGTCACAGATACGCAGTATTTT. It codes for CASSGGAVTDTQYF.

This clonotype was found once. The chain uses TRBV11-2 and TRBJ1-4, with D maybe TRBD1 (6 bases). V dropped 4 bases and J dropped 2 bases, with 14 bases sitting between them. CDR3 length: 16 amino acids. Germline-derived CDR1 and CDR2 are SGHAT and FQNNGV. CDR3 in DNA: TGTGCCAGCAGCTGGGGACACGGTGCGACTAATGAAAAACTGTTTTTT. Translated, it gives CASSWGHGATNEKLFF.

A single count supports this clonotype. The genes are TRBV9 and TRBJ1-6; perhaps TRBD1 as D (5 bases). V was clipped by 4 bases and J by 9 bases, with 17 bases between them. CDR3 length equals 15 residues. Germline-derived CDR1 and CDR2 are SGDLS and YYNGEE. This chain's CDR3 is CASSSQWQGISPLHF. CDR3 sequence (DNA): TGTGCCAGCAGCTCCCAATGGCAGGGTATTTCACCCCTCCACTTT.

This clonotype was seen many times. The gene calls are TRBV27 and TRBJ2-7, with 8 bases lining up with TRBD1. CDR3 length: 15 amino acids. Germline-derived CDR1 and CDR2 are MNHEY and SMNVEV (reference sequence). The V gene end was trimmed by 6 bases and the J gene end by 2 bases; junction bases not matched to a gene: 9. As DNA, the CDR3 is TGTGCCAGCAGGGGGGACAGGACCGTTCCCTACGAGCAGTACTTC. Protein: CASRGDRTVPYEQYF.

The chain joins TRBV24-1 to TRBJ2-3; TRBD2 is a possible D gene (6 bases). The V gene's germline CDR1 is KGHDR and CDR2 SFDVKD. The CDR3 runs to 12 residues. Trimming stripped 11 bases from V and 0 bases from J, with 8 bases between. As DNA, the CDR3 is TGTGCCAGCGGGACCAGCACAGATACGCAGTATTTT. Residues: CASGTSTDTQYF.

Many counts were recorded for this clonotype. The chain couples TRBV7-9 to TRBJ1-6; a possible D gene is TRBD1 (5 bases). Trimming pared 3 bases from V and 0 bases from J, leaving 12 bases between. Germline loops: CDR1 SEHNR, CDR2 FQNEAQ (reference sequence). The CDR3 length is 17 residues. As DNA, the CDR3 is TGTGCCAGCAGCTTGAACACAGGAATCTCCTATAATTCACCCCTCCACTTT. Its translation: CASSLNTGISYNSPLHF. Full variable domain (remainder filled in from reference TRBV7-9 and TRBJ1-6): DTGVSQNPRHKITKRGQNVTFRCDPISEHNRLYWYRQTLGQGPEFLTYFQNEAQLEKSRLLSDRFSAERPKGSFSTLEIQRTEQGDSAMYLCASSLNTGISYNSPLHFGNGTRLTVT.

CDR3 nucleotides: TGTGCCAGCAGTCCTGTTAGCGGGGAAGAGACCCAGTACTTC. It specifies CASSPVSGEETQYF. This chain uses TRBV11-2 with TRBJ2-5, with TRBD2 matching over 8 bases. Germline assignment: CDR1 SGHAT and CDR2 FQNNGV. The CDR3 runs 14 residues. V was pared by 6 bases and J by 3 bases, with 6 bases of the junction left unmatched. The full variable domain, in which reference TRBV11-2 and TRBJ2-5 provide the parts outside the CDR3, is EAGVAQSPRYKIIEKRQSVAFWCNPISGHATLYWYQQILGQGPKLLIQFQNNGVVDDSQLPKDRFSAERLKGVDSTLKIQPAKLEDSAVYLCASSPVSGEETQYFGPGTRLLVL.